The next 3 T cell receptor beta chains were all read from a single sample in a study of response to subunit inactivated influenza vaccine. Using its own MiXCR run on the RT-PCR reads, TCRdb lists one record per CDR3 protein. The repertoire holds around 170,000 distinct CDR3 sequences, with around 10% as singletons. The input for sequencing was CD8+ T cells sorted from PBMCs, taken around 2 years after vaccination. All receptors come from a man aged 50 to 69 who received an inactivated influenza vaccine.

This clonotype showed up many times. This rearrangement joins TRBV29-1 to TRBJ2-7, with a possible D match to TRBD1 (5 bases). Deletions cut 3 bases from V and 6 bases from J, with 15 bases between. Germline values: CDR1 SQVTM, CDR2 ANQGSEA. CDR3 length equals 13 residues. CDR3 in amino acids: CSVEQGRPSEQYF. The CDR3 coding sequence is TGCAGCGTTGAGCAGGGTCGTCCCTCCGAGCAGTACTTC.

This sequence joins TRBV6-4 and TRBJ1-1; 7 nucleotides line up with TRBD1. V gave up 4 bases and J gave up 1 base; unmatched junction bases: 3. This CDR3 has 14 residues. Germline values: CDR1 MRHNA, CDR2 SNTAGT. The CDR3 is CASSAGQENTEAFF. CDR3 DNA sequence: TGTGCCAGCAGTGCTGGACAGGAGAACACTGAAGCTTTCTTT.

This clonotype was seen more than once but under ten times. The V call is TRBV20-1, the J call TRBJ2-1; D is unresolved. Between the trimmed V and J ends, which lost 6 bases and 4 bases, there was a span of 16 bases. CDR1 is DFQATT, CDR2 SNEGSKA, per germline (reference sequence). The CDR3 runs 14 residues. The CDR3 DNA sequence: TGCAGTGCCCCGGGTCTAGGGCAATACAATGAGCAGTTCTTC. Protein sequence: CSAPGLGQYNEQFF.